These 2 T cell receptor beta chains originate from one sample sequenced in a study of T-cell reconstitution after alpha-beta-depleted transplantation in children. During its preparation, the TCRbeta library received unique molecular identifiers. TCRdb itself ran the PCR reads through MiXCR, one entry per CDR3 protein. The table shows around 490,000 distinct CDR3 sequences, with more than 9.5% occurring only once. The source was PBMCs, mostly from graft donor cells, collected 180 days after TCRalphabeta/CD19-depleted stem cell transplant. The receptors originated from a female patient aged 2-15 years who had a stem cell transplant for aplastic anemia, so the T cells may come from the graft donor.

This clonotype was seen more than once but under ten times. The chain uses TRBV3-1 and TRBJ2-5, with TRBD1 identical over 11 bases. Looked up from germline, CDR1 is LGHDT and CDR2 is YNNKEL (reference sequence). The CDR3 is made up of 19 amino acids. The junction had 13 bases not matched to a gene; V was cut back by 0 bases and J by 4 bases. The CDR3 sequence is CASSQDLWWRTGGRETQYF. The DNA for the CDR3 is TGTGCCAGCAGCCAAGATCTATGGTGGAGGACAGGGGGCCGAGAGACCCAGTACTTC.

A few counts support this clonotype. V and J are TRBV12-3 or TRBV12-4 and TRBJ2-6; no firm D call. Trimming took off 1 base at V and 0 bases at J, with 10 bases between the two ends. The CDR3 is 17 residues long. CDR3 nucleotides: TGTGCCAGCAGTTTAGGGTCAGTCCGCTCTGGGGCCAACGTCCTGACTTTC. The encoded protein is CASSLGSVRSGANVLTF.